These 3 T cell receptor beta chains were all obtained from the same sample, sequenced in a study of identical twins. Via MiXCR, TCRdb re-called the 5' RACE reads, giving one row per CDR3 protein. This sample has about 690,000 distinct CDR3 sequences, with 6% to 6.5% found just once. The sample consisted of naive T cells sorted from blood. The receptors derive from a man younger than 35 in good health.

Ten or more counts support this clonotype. CDR3 DNA: TGTGCCAGCAGCCGGGGACAGGGCGAGGAGCAGTACTTC. As protein: CASSRGQGEEQYF. The rearrangement joins TRBV4-2 to TRBJ2-7; TRBD1 aligns across 9 bases. The J segment lost 7 bases and the V segment lost 4 bases, leaving 5 bases of the junction unmatched. This CDR3 contains 13 residues. Germline V lookup: CDR1 LGHNA, CDR2 YNFKEQ.

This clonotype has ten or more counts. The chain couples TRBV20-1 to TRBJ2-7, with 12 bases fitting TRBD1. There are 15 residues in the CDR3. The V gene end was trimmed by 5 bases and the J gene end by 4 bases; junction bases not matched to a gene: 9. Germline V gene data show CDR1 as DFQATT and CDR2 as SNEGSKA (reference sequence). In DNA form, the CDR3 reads TGCAGTGCTCCTACCGGGACAGGGGGCTCTTACGAGCAGTACTTC. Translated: CSAPTGTGGSYEQYF.

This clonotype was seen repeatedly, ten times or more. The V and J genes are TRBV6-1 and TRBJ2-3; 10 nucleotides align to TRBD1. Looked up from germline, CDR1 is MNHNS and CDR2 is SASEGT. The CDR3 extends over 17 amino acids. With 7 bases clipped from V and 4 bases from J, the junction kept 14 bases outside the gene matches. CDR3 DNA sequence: TGTGCCAGCACCGGGGAGGGGACAGGGGCAGGCCCAGATACGCAGTATTTT. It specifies CASTGEGTGAGPDTQYF.